This TCR beta chain appears in the sequencing data of a study of persistence of HIV-infected CD4 T cells. Anti-CD3/anti-CD28 beads served as a nonspecific positive control stimulus. Responding CD4+ T cells were sorted by upregulation of both CD40 ligand and CD69. The immunoSEQ assay was version 4, run in survey mode. Generated by immunoSEQ multiplex PCR, the TCRdb table keeps only in-frame clones and is missing some. This table holds about 37,000 clones, over 80% found once. This clone was found a few times. The target antigen is unknown. The sample consisted of CD4+ T cells sorted from PBMCs after approximately 19-hour stimulation, taken from a patient who received antiretroviral therapy. This TCR was recovered from an adult man with HIV who was CMV-seropositive.

CDR3 in DNA: TGCGCCAGCAGCCCTCCTCTCAGGGGTTACCAGCCCCAGCATTTT. Translated, it gives CASSPPLRGYQPQHF. The chain uses TRBV4-1 and TRBJ1-5, with a possible D match to TRBD1 (6 bases). Germline CDR1 and CDR2: MGHRA and YSYEKL. There are 15 residues in the CDR3. Trimming took off 4 bases at V and 7 bases at J, with 17 bases between the two ends.